This T cell receptor beta chain was documented in a study of CD8 T cells in Susac syndrome (dated by TCRdb to between 2018 and 2020). Regarding the complete study: Whether CD8+ T cell activation and differentiation in Susac syndrome was antigen driven was tested using repertoire sequencing. CD8+ T cell repertoire clonality was compared between some 12 healthy donors, approximately 14 Susac syndrome patients and 15 multiple sclerosis patients.

The paper's findings and limits, for the study overall: The number of individuals in the TCR sequencing and HLA analysis was acknowledged as relatively small.

Regarding this clonotype: This receptor's antigen is unknown. Per-base quality was not reported, and no clone a single base away is much larger than it.

RNA was extracted using the RNeasy kit, and about 0.45 to 1 microgram was reverse transcribed with random hexamers. The immunoSEQ multiplex PCR assay, which covers 54 Vbeta and 13 Jbeta segments, was used to amplify TCR beta CDR3 regions. Bias from PCR amplification was corrected by using a synthetic template baseline for primer optimization and for computational correction. As for the original processing: Reads were annotated to V, D and J genes per IMGT and analyzed with immunoSEQ Analyzer, keeping only productive sequences. Clonality was computed as one minus Shannon entropy normalized by log2 of the number of productive unique sequences. For each patient and control, public and private clones were evaluated within the 100 most prevalent clones. Clones were defined as Susac-specific if absent from the healthy and MS cohorts, from 1052 published viral clones and from other ImmuneACCESS disease sequences. Clones were called with MiXCR by TCRdb after fastp trimmed the public reads at Q25, and only in-frame beta chains were retained. Each record represents a unique CDR3 protein, reported with the most common genes and DNA among its rows. V and J calls and clone size were set by TCRdb, not the authors. This sample gives under 200,000 distinct CDR3 sequences in total; around 96% of them show up just once. Less than 0.2% of the sample lies in the top ten.

Peripheral blood CD8+ and CD4+ T cells from healthy donors, Susac syndrome patients and multiple sclerosis patients were profiled using high-throughput TCR beta sequencing. Multiple sclerosis controls were treatment-naive patients with stable or active relapsing-remitting disease fulfilling revised McDonald criteria. CD8+ TEMRA cells were enriched by FACS, while bulk CD8+ and CD4+ T cells were purified by magnetic negative isolation. Blood was collected in EDTA tubes and processed within 24 hours, with PBMCs isolated through density gradient centrifugation. PBMCs intended for TCR sequencing were cryopreserved in liquid nitrogen and thawed later in a water bath at 37 degrees C. A purity of at least 90% was achieved for sorted or isolated CD4+, CD8+ and CD8+ TEMRA cells. Taken from the germline V gene, the CDR1 and CDR2 loops are SQVTM and ANQGSEA. The CDR3 covers 12 residues, taking in both the cysteine and the phenylalanine. The sequence is cut down to CDR3 DNA, 36 bases in frame from base 1. V was cut back by 6 bases and J by 2 bases, leaving a gap of 10 bases between them.

The sequencing input was CD8+ T cells from PBMCs. This chain is built from TRBV29-1 and TRBJ2-5, and possibly TRBD1, on 5 matching bases. The receptor's source is a human donor with multiple sclerosis. This receptor carries the CDR3 CSVYDSQETQYF. The base sequence is TGCAGCGTCTACGACAGTCAAGAGACCCAGTACTTC. With all but the CDR3 taken from the reference TRBV29-1 and TRBJ2-5 genes, the full variable domain is: SAVISQKPSRDICQRGTSLTIQCQVDSQVTMMFWYRQQPGQSLTLIATANQGSEATYESGFVIDKFPISRPNLTFSTLTVSNMSPEDSSIYLCSVYDSQETQYFGPGTRLLVL.